The rows below give T cell receptor beta chains drawn from one sample of a study of identical twins. TCRdb processed the 5' RACE reads anew with MiXCR; each CDR3 protein has one entry. The profile shows 700,000 or so distinct CDR3 sequences, 8.6% of them singletons. These data were likewise used in another study, on yellow fever vaccine responses in identical twins.

The sequencing input was PBMCs. These receptors all stem from a woman aged 18-29 years in good health. The conserved cysteine and the conserved F or W are not part of the CDR3 here. A D gene is named only where the DNA matches it firmly. Clone size is stated in some rows and not others, as once, few, many or a class when expanded.

cdr3_aa clone_size d_call v_call
ASSLSRTADSSYEQY few . TRBV27
ASRPGSGGGHEQY . . TRBV28
ASSVEGSVNEQF . . TRBV9
SGSVGLAGGVSEQF few TRBD2 TRBV29-1
ASRKMASSYEQY many . TRBV6-1
ASSGGTSGSSLDEQF few TRBD2 TRBV9
ASSSPGEQPQH . . TRBV7-9
ASSPSDKNYEQY . . TRBV7-9
ASSLAPQGAYEQY . . TRBV7-6
ASSLAGRGNYEQY many . TRBV7-9
ASSPFSEKRQGPYEQY many TRBD1 TRBV5-1
SVEGLAGGSYNEQF few TRBD2 TRBV29-1
ATSDKTIRVLDTQY . . TRBV24-1
ASSFPLGTPEAEQF . . TRBV28
ASTSRDRGREQY few TRBD1 TRBV11-1
ASSQVRGATYEQY . . TRBV3-1
ASLRTPGHEQF few . TRBV6-2/TRBV6-3
ASSAGVANEQF . . TRBV6-4
ASSLGGTGFDEGKQF many TRBD1 TRBV5-1
ASSIMKVVNTGELF . . TRBV19
SARDVTSEQF few . TRBV20-1
ATSSQITNNQPQH . . TRBV15
ASSAQGRGRETQY . . TRBV28
ASSANEKLF many . TRBV6-6
ASRLRDSPLH . . TRBV27
ASPEGRKANYGYT few . TRBV2
ASSKDGGAYNEQF . . TRBV21-1
AISDFVGEKLF many . TRBV10-3
ASSPLGSSGSTDTQY . TRBD2 TRBV18
ASSPAGGVSYEQY many TRBD2 TRBV12-3/TRBV12-4
ASSEFGQPGSEQF few . TRBV25-1
SASPGVWEQF few . TRBV20-1
ASRPGLPGDRLNTEAF many . TRBV5-5
ASSSPGQASSYEQY . TRBD1 TRBV28
ASSSTSRGRTDTQY . . TRBV7-9
SAREWNTEAF few . TRBV20-1
ASSTHLPVGYGYT many . TRBV28
ASRLRQGVTEAF few TRBD1 TRBV12-3/TRBV12-4
ASSQGRGQGSEKLF many TRBD1 TRBV4-3
ASSQDTYSYEQY few . TRBV4-3
ASSDSVGRPYNEQF . . TRBV6-4
SATLPGRGEQY . . TRBV20-1
ASSLRRVGGYT few . TRBV28
ASSPEGGLSRETQY . . TRBV5-1
ASSSQERSGRYEQY . TRBD2 TRBV7-9
ASSLTGAFDEQY few TRBD1 TRBV7-9
ASSNHQGGVEDEQF many . TRBV7-2
ASSSEGGTGANVLT few . TRBV5-6
ASSFNAKNIQY few . TRBV12-3/TRBV12-4
AIGVTSGYEQY few TRBD2 TRBV10-3
ASKQPGLAFEQY . TRBD2 TRBV6-1
ASSYSIPDVAYEQY many . TRBV6-5
ASSQGGGSEKLF . . TRBV4-2
ASSQTSGQNTGELF few TRBD2 TRBV28
ASSPAGTGGTAGELF many TRBD1 TRBV7-2
ASSLGGLDEQY . . TRBV11-2
SALGVGELF . . TRBV20-1
ASRTGWGNQPQH few . TRBV28